A selection of T cell receptor beta chains follows, all from one sample in a study of CD8 T cells in ankylosing spondylitis. Via MiXCR, TCRdb re-called the 5' RACE reads, giving one row per CDR3 protein. The sample consists of 700,000 to 850,000 distinct CDR3 sequences, approximately 12% of them appearing once. The sequencing input was blood, either unsorted or a sorted T cell fraction (not recorded which). Every receptor here comes from a male donor with ankylosing spondylitis. Both conserved end residues are part of each CDR3. Fields, in order: D gene, J gene, clone size, V gene, CDR3 DNA, CDR3 protein. The D gene is left open where the match is weak. A clone size is listed for some rows: how often the clone was seen (once, few, many), or a class if it is expanded.

NA	TRBJ2-7	NA	TRBV20-1	TGCAGTGCTAATATGAATACCTACGAGCAGTACTTC	CSANMNTYEQYF
NA	TRBJ1-2	NA	TRBV6-1	TGTGCCAGCAGGGTACTGGACAGAGCAAATGGCTACACCTTC	CASRVLDRANGYTF
NA	TRBJ1-5	few	TRBV27	TGTGCCAGCAGTTTTGACGCATGGGGTAACGATCAGCCCCAGCATTTT	CASSFDAWGNDQPQHF
NA	TRBJ1-5	few	TRBV6-6	TGTGCCAGCAGCCCCGGAAAGCGCCAGCATTTT	CASSPGKRQHF
NA	TRBJ1-5	many	TRBV4-1	TGCGCCAGCAGCCACTCGAGCCCCGATCAGCCCCAGCATTTT	CASSHSSPDQPQHF
NA	TRBJ1-3	few	TRBV29-1	TGCAGCGTTGCCCCCCGGGACCGCATTTCAAATTTT	CSVAPRDRISNF
TRBD1	TRBJ1-1	few	TRBV20-1	TGCAGTGCTAGGTCGAGGACAGGGTTTTCTGAAGCTTTCTTT	CSARSRTGFSEAFF
NA	TRBJ2-1	many	TRBV7-2	TGTGCCAGCAGCTCCGCCGGGACTTACAATGAGCAGTTCTTC	CASSSAGTYNEQFF
NA	TRBJ2-2	NA	TRBV5-1	TGCGCCAGCAGCCACAGTAGGACCGGGGAGCTGTTTTTT	CASSHSRTGELFF
TRBD1	TRBJ1-1	many	TRBV7-2	TGTGCCAGCAGCTTGGCAACGGACAGGAGGGCTTTCTTT	CASSLATDRRAFF
NA	TRBJ1-1	NA	TRBV30	TGTGCCTGGATGGAGGTGGAAGCTTTCTTT	CAWMEVEAFF
TRBD2	TRBJ2-5	few	TRBV24-1	TGTGCCACCAGTGATACAAGAAAGCGGGGGGGTGAGACCCAGTACTTC	CATSDTRKRGGETQYF
NA	TRBJ2-3	many	TRBV4-2	TGTGCCAGCAGCCCTCGACAGAACACAGATACGCAGTATTTT	CASSPRQNTDTQYF
NA	TRBJ2-1	many	TRBV28	TGTGCCAGCAGTTTAGGACGCTGGAATGAGCAGTTCTTC	CASSLGRWNEQFF
NA	TRBJ2-3	few	TRBV7-9	TGTGCCAGCAGTTGGGAAGGGCGTCGGACAGATACGCAGTATTTT	CASSWEGRRTDTQYF
NA	TRBJ2-3	NA	TRBV5-1	TGCGCCAGCAGCTTGCGGAAACAAGAGGATACGCAGTATTTT	CASSLRKQEDTQYF
NA	TRBJ1-4	few	TRBV20-1	TGCAGTGCCCAACAGGGCAGGGATGAAAAACTGTTTTTT	CSAQQGRDEKLFF
NA	TRBJ2-7	NA	TRBV7-2	TGTGCCAGCAGCCAAATTCGGGACACCGAGCAGTACTTC	CASSQIRDTEQYF
NA	TRBJ1-5	few	TRBV10-1	TGCGCCAGCAGCGAACAGAATCAGCCCCAGCATTTT	CASSEQNQPQHF
NA	TRBJ2-5	NA	TRBV10-3	TGTGCCATCAGTACAGGGATCCAAGAGACCCAGTACTTC	CAISTGIQETQYF
NA	TRBJ1-2	few	TRBV9	TGTGCCAGCAGCTCCTCCCTCCCCCGCGGGGGCTACACCTTC	CASSSSLPRGGYTF
NA	TRBJ1-2	few	TRBV7-2	TGTGCCAGCAGCTTAAAAGTAGGATCTCCTGGCTACACCTTC	CASSLKVGSPGYTF
NA	TRBJ1-5	few	TRBV20-1	TGCAGTGCCCGCTCGGGTCAGGACAATCAGCCCCAGCATTTT	CSARSGQDNQPQHF
NA	TRBJ1-4	NA	TRBV5-1	TGCGCCAGCAGCTTGGCCGGGAGGGTTCGTGAAAAACTGTTTTTT	CASSLAGRVREKLFF
NA	TRBJ2-3	NA	TRBV12-3/TRBV12-4	TGTGCCAGCAGTTCCCGGGGACATACGCAGTATTTT	CASSSRGHTQYF
NA	TRBJ2-7	few	TRBV28	TGTGCCAGCAGTTCCTCGACAGTGGCCTACGAGCAGTACTTC	CASSSSTVAYEQYF
TRBD1	TRBJ2-1	NA	TRBV5-6	TGTGCCAGCAGCTGGGGACAGCTTGGGAATGAGCAGTTCTTC	CASSWGQLGNEQFF
NA	TRBJ1-1	NA	TRBV6-1	TGTGCCAGCAGCGTACGAGGCATGAACACTGAAGCTTTCTTT	CASSVRGMNTEAFF
NA	TRBJ1-3	NA	TRBV6-1	TGTGCCAGCACCGCGATCTCAAAGGGACACCTTGTTGGAAACACCATATATTTT	CASTAISKGHLVGNTIYF
TRBD1	TRBJ2-7	few	TRBV7-9	TGTGCCAGCAGCCCTTCGACAGGGGAAGGTCACGAGCAGTACTTC	CASSPSTGEGHEQYF
TRBD1	TRBJ1-5	few	TRBV6-5	TGTGCCAGCAGTTACGGGACAGGGGGCGATCAGCCCCAGCATTTT	CASSYGTGGDQPQHF